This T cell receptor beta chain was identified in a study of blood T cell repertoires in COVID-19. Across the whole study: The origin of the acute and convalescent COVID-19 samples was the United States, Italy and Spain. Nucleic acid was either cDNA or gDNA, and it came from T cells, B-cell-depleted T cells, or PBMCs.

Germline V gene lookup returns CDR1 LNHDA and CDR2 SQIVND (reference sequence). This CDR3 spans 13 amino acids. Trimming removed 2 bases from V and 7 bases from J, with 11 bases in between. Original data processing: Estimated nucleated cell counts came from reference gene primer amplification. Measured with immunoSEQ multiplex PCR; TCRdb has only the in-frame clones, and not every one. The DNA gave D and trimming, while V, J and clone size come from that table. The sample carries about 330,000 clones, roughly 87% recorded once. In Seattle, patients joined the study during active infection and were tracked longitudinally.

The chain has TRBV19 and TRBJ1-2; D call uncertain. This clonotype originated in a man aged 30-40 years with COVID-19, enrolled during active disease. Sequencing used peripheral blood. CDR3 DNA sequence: TGTGCCAGTAGTATACGGCCGGGAGGTGGCTACACCTTC. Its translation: CASSIRPGGGYTF.